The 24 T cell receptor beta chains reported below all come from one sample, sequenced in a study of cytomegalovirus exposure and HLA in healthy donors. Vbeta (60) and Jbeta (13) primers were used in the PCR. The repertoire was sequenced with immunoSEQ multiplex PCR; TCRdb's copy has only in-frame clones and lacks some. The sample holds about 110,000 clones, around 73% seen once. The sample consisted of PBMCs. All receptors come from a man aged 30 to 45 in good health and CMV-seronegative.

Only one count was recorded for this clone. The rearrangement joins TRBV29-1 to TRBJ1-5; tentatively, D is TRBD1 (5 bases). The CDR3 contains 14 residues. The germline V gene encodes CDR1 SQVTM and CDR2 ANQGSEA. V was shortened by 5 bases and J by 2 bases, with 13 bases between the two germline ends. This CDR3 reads CSVRAGMGNQPQHF. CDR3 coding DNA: TGCAGCGTTCGGGCAGGGATGGGCAATCAGCCCCAGCATTTT.

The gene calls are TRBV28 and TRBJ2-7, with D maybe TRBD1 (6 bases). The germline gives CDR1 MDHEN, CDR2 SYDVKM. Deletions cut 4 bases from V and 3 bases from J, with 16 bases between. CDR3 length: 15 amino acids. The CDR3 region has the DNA TGTGCCAGCAGTTCAGTAGGGGCAGGGGTCTACGAGCAGTACTTC. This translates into CASSSVGAGVYEQYF.

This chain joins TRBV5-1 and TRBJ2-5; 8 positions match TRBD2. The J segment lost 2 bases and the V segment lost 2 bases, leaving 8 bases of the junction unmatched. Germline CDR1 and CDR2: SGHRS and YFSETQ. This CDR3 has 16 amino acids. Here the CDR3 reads CASSFTSGTQQETQYF. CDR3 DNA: TGCGCCAGCAGCTTCACTAGCGGCACTCAGCAAGAGACCCAGTACTTC.

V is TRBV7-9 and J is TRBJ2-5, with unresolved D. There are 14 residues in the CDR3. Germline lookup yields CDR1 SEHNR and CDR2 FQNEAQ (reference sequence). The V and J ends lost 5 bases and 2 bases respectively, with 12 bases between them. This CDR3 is CASSNRVEQETQYF. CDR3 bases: TGTGCCAGCAGCAACCGGGTCGAACAAGAGACCCAGTACTTC.

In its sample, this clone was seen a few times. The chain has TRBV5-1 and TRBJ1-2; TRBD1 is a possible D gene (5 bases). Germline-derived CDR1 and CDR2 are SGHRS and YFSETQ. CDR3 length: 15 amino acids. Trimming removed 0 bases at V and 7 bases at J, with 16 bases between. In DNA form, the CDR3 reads TGCGCCAGCAGCTTGGGTGGGGCATCCCGGTCTGGCTACACCTTC. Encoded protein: CASSLGGASRSGYTF.

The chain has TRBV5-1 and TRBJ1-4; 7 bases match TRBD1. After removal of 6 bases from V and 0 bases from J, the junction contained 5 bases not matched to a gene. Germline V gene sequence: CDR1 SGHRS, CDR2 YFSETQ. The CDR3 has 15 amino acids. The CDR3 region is CASTRDSATNEKLFF. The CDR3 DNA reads TGCGCCAGCACCCGGGACAGCGCAACTAATGAAAAACTGTTTTTT.

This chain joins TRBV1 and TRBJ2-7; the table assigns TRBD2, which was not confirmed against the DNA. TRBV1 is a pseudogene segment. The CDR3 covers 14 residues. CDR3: CTSLAEGIRYEQYF. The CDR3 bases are TGCACCAGCCTAGCGGAGGGGATAAGGTACGAGCAGTACTTC.

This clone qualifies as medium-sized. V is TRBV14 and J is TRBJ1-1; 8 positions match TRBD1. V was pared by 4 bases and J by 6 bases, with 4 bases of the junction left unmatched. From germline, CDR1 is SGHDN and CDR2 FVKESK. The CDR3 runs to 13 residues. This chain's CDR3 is CASSPRTGPEAFF. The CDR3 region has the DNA TGTGCCAGCAGCCCCCGGACAGGGCCTGAAGCTTTCTTT.

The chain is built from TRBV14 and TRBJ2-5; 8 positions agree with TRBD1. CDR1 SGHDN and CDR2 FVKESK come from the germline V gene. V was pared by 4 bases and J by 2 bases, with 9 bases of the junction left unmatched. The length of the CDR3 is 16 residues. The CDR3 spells CASSPRTGSLQETQYF. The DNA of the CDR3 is TGTGCCAGCAGCCCAAGGACAGGGTCGTTGCAAGAGACCCAGTACTTC.

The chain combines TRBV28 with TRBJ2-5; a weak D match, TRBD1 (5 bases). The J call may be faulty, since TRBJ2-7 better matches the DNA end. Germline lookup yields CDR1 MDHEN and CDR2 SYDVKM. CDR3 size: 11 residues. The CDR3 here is CASSTATEQYF. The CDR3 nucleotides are TGTGCCAGTTCGACAGCTACCGAGCAGTACTTC.

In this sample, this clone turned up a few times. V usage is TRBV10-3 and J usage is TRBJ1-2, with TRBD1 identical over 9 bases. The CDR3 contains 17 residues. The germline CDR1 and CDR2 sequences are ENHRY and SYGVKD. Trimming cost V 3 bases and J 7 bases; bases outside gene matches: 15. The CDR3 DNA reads TGTGCCATCAGTGAATACCGGGACAGGGTCCGGCACTCTGGCTACACCTTC. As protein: CAISEYRDRVRHSGYTF.

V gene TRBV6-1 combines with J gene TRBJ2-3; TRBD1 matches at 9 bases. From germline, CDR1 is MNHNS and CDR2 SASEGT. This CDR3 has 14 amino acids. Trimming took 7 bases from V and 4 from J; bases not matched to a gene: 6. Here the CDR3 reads CASTPDRGSDTQYF. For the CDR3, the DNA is TGTGCCAGCACTCCCGACAGGGGGTCAGATACGCAGTATTTT.

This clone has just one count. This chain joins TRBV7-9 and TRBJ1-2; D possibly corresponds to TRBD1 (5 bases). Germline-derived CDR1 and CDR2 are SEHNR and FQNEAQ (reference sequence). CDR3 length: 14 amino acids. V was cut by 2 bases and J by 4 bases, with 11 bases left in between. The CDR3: CASSLRQGSYGYTF. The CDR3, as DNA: TGTGCCAGCAGCTTAAGGCAGGGAAGCTATGGCTACACCTTC.

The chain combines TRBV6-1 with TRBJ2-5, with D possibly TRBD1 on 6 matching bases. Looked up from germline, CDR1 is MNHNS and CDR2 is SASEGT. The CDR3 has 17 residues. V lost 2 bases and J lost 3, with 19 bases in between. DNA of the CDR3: TGTGCCAGCAGTGAAAGGGTGGGGACATTTGGAAAAGAGACCCAGTACTTC. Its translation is CASSERVGTFGKETQYF.

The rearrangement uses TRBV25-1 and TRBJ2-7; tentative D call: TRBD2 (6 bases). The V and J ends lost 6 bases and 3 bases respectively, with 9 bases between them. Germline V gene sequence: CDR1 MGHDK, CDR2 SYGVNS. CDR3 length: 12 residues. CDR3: CASREGNYEQYF. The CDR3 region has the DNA TGTGCCAGCAGGGAGGGCAACTACGAGCAGTACTTC.

The CDR3 reads CASKKEGLAGDEQYF. In DNA form, the CDR3 reads TGTGCCAGCAAGAAAGAGGGACTAGCGGGAGACGAGCAGTACTTC. The chain has TRBV6-6 and TRBJ2-7; 14 bases match TRBD2. Germline loops: CDR1 MNHNY, CDR2 SVGAGI (reference sequence). With V trimmed by 7 bases and J by 5 bases, 7 bases remained unmatched. This CDR3 spans 15 amino acids.

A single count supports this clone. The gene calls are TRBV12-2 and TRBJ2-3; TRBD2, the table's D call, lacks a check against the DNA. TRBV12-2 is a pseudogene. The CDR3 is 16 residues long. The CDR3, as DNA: TGTGCAAGTCGCCAGAGTCTAGCGGGAGAAACAGATACGCAGTATTTT. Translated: CASRQSLAGETDTQYF.

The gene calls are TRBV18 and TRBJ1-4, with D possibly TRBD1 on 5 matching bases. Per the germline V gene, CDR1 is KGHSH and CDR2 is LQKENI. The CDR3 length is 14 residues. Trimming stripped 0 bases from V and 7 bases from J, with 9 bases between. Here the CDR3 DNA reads TGTGCCAGCTCACCACCAGGGGCGAGTGAAAAACTGTTTTTT. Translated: CASSPPGASEKLFF. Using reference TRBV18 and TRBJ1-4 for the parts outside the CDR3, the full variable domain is NAGVMQNPRHLVRRRGQEARLRCSPMKGHSHVYWYRQLPEEGLKFMVYLQKENIIDESGMPKERFSAEFPKEGPSILRIQQVVRGDSAAYFCASSPPGASEKLFFGSGTQLSVL.

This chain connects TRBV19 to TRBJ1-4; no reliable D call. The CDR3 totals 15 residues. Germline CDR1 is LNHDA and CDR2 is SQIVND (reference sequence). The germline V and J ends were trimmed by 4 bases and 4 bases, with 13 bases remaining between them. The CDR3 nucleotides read TGTGCCAGTAGTACACCGGGGAGAGGTAATGAAAAACTGTTTTTT. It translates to CASSTPGRGNEKLFF.

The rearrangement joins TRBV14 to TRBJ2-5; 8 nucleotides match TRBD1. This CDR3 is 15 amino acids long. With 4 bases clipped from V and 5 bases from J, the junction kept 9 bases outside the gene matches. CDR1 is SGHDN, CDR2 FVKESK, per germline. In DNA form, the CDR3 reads TGTGCCAGCAGCCCCACACTCCGGGACAGGGAGACCCAGTACTTC. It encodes CASSPTLRDRETQYF.

The CDR3 reads CASSVGAGGNYEQYF. Written as DNA, the CDR3 is TGTGCCAGCAGCGTAGGCGCGGGGGGCAACTACGAGCAGTACTTC. The chain has TRBV9 and TRBJ2-7; 8 bases fit TRBD2. This CDR3 region has 15 residues. Germline V gene data show CDR1 as SGDLS and CDR2 as YYNGEE. The ends lost 0 bases at V and 3 bases at J; junction bases unmatched: 5.

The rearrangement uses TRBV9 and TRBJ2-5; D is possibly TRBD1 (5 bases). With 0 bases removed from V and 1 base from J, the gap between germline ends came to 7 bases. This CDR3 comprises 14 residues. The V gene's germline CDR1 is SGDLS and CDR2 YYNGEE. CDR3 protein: CASSVGTSQETQYF. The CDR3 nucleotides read TGTGCCAGCAGCGTAGGGACATCCCAAGAGACCCAGTACTTC.

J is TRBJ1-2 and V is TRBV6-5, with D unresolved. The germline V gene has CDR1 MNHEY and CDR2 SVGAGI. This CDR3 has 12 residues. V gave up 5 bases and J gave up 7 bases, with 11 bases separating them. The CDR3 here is CASSEDSGGYTF. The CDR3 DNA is TGTGCCAGCAGTGAAGATTCAGGTGGCTACACCTTC.

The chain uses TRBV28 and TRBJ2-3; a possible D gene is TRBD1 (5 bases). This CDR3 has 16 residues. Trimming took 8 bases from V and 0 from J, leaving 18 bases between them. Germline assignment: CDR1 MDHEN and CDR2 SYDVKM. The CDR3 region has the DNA TGTGCCAGCCTTACGCCAGGGAAGACTAGCACAGATACGCAGTATTTT. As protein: CASLTPGKTSTDTQYF. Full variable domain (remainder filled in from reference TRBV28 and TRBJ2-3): DVKVTQSSRYLVKRTGEKVFLECVQDMDHENMFWYRQDPGLGLRLIYFSYDVKMKEKGDIPEGYSVSREKKERFSLILESASTNQTSMYLCASLTPGKTSTDTQYFGPGTRLTVL.